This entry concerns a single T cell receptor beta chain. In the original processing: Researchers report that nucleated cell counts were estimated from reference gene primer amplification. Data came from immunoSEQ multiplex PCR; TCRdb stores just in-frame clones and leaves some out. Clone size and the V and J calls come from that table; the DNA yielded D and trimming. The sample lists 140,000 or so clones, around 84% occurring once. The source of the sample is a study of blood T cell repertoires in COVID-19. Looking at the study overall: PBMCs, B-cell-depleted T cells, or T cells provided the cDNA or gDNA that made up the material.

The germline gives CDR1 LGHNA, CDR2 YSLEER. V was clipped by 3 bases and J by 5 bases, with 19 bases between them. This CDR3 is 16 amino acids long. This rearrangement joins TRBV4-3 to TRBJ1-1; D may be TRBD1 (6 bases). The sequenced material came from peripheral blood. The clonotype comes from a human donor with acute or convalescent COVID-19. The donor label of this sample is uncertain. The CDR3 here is CASSQAGANLGTEAFF. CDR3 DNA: TGCGCCAGCAGCCAGGCAGGGGCTAACCTGGGAACTGAAGCTTTCTTT.